The 20 T cell receptor beta chains reported below all come from one sample, sequenced in a study of cytomegalovirus exposure and HLA in healthy donors. PCR was performed using 60 Vbeta and 13 Jbeta primers. The data were produced by immunoSEQ multiplex PCR, yet TCRdb's version contains in-frame clones alone and is incomplete. The sample shows more than 110,000 clones, 80% of them seen only once. Material for sequencing was PBMCs. Every receptor here comes from a male donor in good health and CMV-seronegative.

In this sample, this clone turned up a few times. The chain uses TRBV14 and TRBJ2-1; D is possibly TRBD2 (5 bases). Germline V lookup: CDR1 SGHDN, CDR2 FVKESK. V lost 4 bases to trimming and J lost 5 bases, with 21 bases between them. The CDR3 length is 17 residues. In nucleotides, the CDR3 is TGTGCCAGCAGCCTAAAAAGGAGGCTGGGGTCCAACAATGAGCAGTTCTTC. Amino acids: CASSLKRRLGSNNEQFF.

This clone is a singleton in its sample. The chain couples TRBV4-2 to TRBJ1-1, with D hard to call. The germline gives CDR1 LGHNA, CDR2 YNFKEQ. The CDR3 runs 14 residues. The V end lost 4 bases, the J end lost 0 bases, and 9 bases lay between the germline ends. The CDR3 here is CASSRTDLNTEAFF. As DNA, the CDR3 is TGTGCCAGCAGCCGGACGGACTTGAACACTGAAGCTTTCTTT.

This clone was found a few times. The V call is TRBV19, the J call TRBJ1-4; D might be TRBD1 (6 bases). Trimming took 8 bases from V and 4 from J, leaving 11 bases between them. The CDR3 extends over 13 amino acids. Germline-derived CDR1 and CDR2 are LNHDA and SQIVND (reference sequence). The CDR3 reads CASGRQDNEKLFF. CDR3 nucleotide sequence: TGTGCCAGTGGGAGACAGGATAATGAAAAACTGTTTTTT. Full variable domain (missing parts from reference TRBV19 and TRBJ1-4): DGGITQSPKYLFRKEGQNVTLSCEQNLNHDAMYWYRQDPGQGLRLIYYSQIVNDFQKGDIAEGYSVSREKKESFPLTVTSAQKNPTAFYLCASGRQDNEKLFFGSGTQLSVL.

V usage is TRBV7-9 and J usage is TRBJ2-5; D gene ambiguous. The CDR3 consists of 14 residues. Germline loops: CDR1 SEHNR, CDR2 FQNEAQ (reference sequence). V lost 1 base, J lost 5 bases, and 11 bases lay in between. CDR3 coding DNA: TGTGCCAGCAGCTTAGGGGCAGGCACGGAGACCCAGTACTTC. Translation: CASSLGAGTETQYF.

V is TRBV4-2 and J is TRBJ1-5; D is unresolved. Germline V gene lookup returns CDR1 LGHNA and CDR2 YNFKEQ. The CDR3 is 12 residues long. Trimming pared 2 bases from V and 4 bases from J, leaving 3 bases between. CDR3 sequence reads: CASSQSNQPQHF. The DNA of the CDR3 is TGTGCCAGCAGCCAATCTAATCAGCCCCAGCATTTT.

The CDR3 coding sequence is TGTGCCAGCAGCTTTGGACAGGGGGCCGAGACCCAGTACTTC. This gives the protein CASSFGQGAETQYF. The chain uses TRBV9 and TRBJ2-5, with 11 bases identical to TRBD1. With 4 bases clipped from V and 5 bases from J, the junction kept 4 bases outside the gene matches. CDR3 size: 14 residues. Germline V CDR1 and CDR2: SGDLS, YYNGEE.

The chain is built from TRBV5-5 and TRBJ1-6, with TRBD1 matching over 9 bases. The CDR3 sequence is 17 residues long. Looked up from germline, CDR1 is SGHKS and CDR2 is YYEKEE (reference sequence). The junction had 9 bases not matched to a gene; V was cut back by 0 bases and J by 8 bases. In DNA form, the CDR3 reads TGTGCCAGCAGCTTGGGGCCACCGGGACAGGGTGATTCACCCCTCCACTTT. This translates into CASSLGPPGQGDSPLHF.

The rearrangement uses TRBV5-1 and TRBJ1-1; 10 bases line up with TRBD1. The CDR3 is made up of 13 amino acids. Trimming took 3 bases from V and 11 from J; bases not matched to a gene: 7. Per germline, CDR1 SGHRS and CDR2 YFSETQ. CDR3 loop: CASSSDRGREAFF. CDR3 bases: TGCGCCAGCAGCTCTGACAGGGGGCGGGAGGCTTTCTTT. Full variable domain (missing parts from reference TRBV5-1 and TRBJ1-1): KAGVTQTPRYLIKTRGQQVTLSCSPISGHRSVSWYQQTPGQGLQFLFEYFSETQRNKGNFPGRFSGRQFSNSRSEMNVSTLELGDSALYLCASSSDRGREAFFGQGTRLTVV.

This chain uses TRBV5-1 with TRBJ2-1, with 10 bases identical to TRBD1. Per the germline V gene, CDR1 is SGHRS and CDR2 is YFSETQ. V gave up 3 bases and J gave up 5 bases; unmatched junction bases: 2. This CDR3 is 14 amino acids long. CDR3 in amino acids: CASSSTGGHNEQFF. The CDR3 bases are TGCGCCAGCAGCTCGACAGGGGGCCACAATGAGCAGTTCTTC.

The chain uses TRBV30 and TRBJ1-2, with D possibly being TRBD1 (5 bases). V gave up 0 bases and J gave up 4 bases, with 12 bases separating them. The length of the CDR3 is 14 residues. Germline CDR1 GTSNPN, CDR2 SVGIG (reference sequence). The CDR3 bases are TGTGCCTGGAGTGTACCCGACAGATTCTATGGCTACACCTTC. Amino acid sequence: CAWSVPDRFYGYTF.

The V call is TRBV7-2, the J call TRBJ1-1, with D tentatively TRBD1 (5 bases). Trimming cost V 2 bases and J 1 base, with 11 bases left between them. The germline V gene encodes CDR1 SGHTA and CDR2 FQGNSA. The CDR3 runs to 15 residues. The CDR3 spells CASSLWGTANTEAFF. The CDR3 DNA sequence: TGTGCCAGCAGCTTATGGGGCACTGCGAACACTGAAGCTTTCTTT.

Here the CDR3 DNA reads TGTGCCAGCAGTTTAGGGAGGACGGATCCGTACTTC. This sequence encodes CASSLGRTDPYF. This rearrangement joins TRBV28 to TRBJ2-5, with a possible D match to TRBD2 (6 bases). The V end was cut by 2 bases, the J end by 13 bases, with 14 bases between. The germline CDR1 and CDR2 sequences are MDHEN and SYDVKM. There are 12 residues in the CDR3.

V usage is TRBV10-3 and J usage is TRBJ2-1; D is possibly TRBD1 (5 bases). CDR3 length: 13 residues. The germline V gene encodes CDR1 ENHRY and CDR2 SYGVKD. Trimming left V 1 base short and J 10 bases short, with 11 bases between. This CDR3 reads CAISELQGREQFF. CDR3 sequence (DNA): TGTGCCATCAGTGAGTTGCAGGGTAGAGAGCAGTTCTTC.

The J gene is TRBJ1-1, the V gene TRBV4-3; D uncertain. The CDR3 is 16 amino acids. Per germline, CDR1 LGHNA and CDR2 YSLEER. The ends were cut back, 5 bases at V and 1 base at J, with 17 bases in the middle. CDR3 protein: CASSSVGEWRNTEAFF. As DNA, the CDR3 is TGCGCCAGCAGCTCTGTTGGCGAATGGAGGAACACTGAAGCTTTCTTT.

The chain is built from TRBV7-2 and TRBJ2-5, with no clear D. The germline gives CDR1 SGHTA, CDR2 FQGNSA. V lost 2 bases and J 1 base, leaving 8 bases between the germline ends. CDR3 length equals 14 residues. CDR3 in amino acids: CASSLSRSQETQYF. The CDR3 DNA sequence: TGTGCCAGCAGCTTATCCCGCAGCCAAGAGACCCAGTACTTC.

The J gene is TRBJ2-5, the V gene TRBV27; D not resolved. Judging by the DNA end, TRBJ2-7 fits better; the J call may be wrong. The CDR3 loop spans 13 amino acids. CDR1 and CDR2 from the germline V gene are MNHEY and SMNVEV (reference sequence). The CDR3, as DNA: TGTGCCAGCAGTTTCGGCGAGGCCTCCGAGCAGTACTTC. Its translation is CASSFGEASEQYF.

The chain recombines TRBV19 with TRBJ2-5; 8 bases align to TRBD1. The CDR3 consists of 15 residues. The V segment lost 3 bases and the J segment 5 bases; nucleotides outside the gene matches: 8. The germline CDR1 and CDR2 sequences are LNHDA and SQIVND (reference sequence). CDR3 in DNA: TGTGCCAGTAGTATTGCCCAGGGGGCTGGGGAGACCCAGTACTTC. Protein product: CASSIAQGAGETQYF. The full variable domain, its missing parts supplied by reference TRBV19 and TRBJ2-5, is DGGITQSPKYLFRKEGQNVTLSCEQNLNHDAMYWYRQDPGQGLRLIYYSQIVNDFQKGDIAEGYSVSREKKESFPLTVTSAQKNPTAFYLCASSIAQGAGETQYFGPGTRLLVL.

The chain uses TRBV19 and TRBJ1-5; TRBD1 might be the D (6 bases). CDR1 is LNHDA, CDR2 SQIVND, per germline (reference sequence). The V gene lost 6 bases and the J gene lost 7 bases, with 10 bases spanning the gap. The CDR3 is made up of 12 amino acids. The CDR3 spells CASRLQGQPQHF. The DNA of the CDR3 is TGTGCCAGTAGGTTACAGGGCCAGCCCCAGCATTTT.

The rearrangement links TRBV5-1 to TRBJ1-1, with 10 positions matching TRBD1. There are 15 residues in the CDR3. Per the germline V gene, CDR1 is SGHRS and CDR2 is YFSETQ. V gave up 1 base and J gave up 10 bases; unmatched junction bases: 10. In DNA form, the CDR3 reads TGCGCCAGCAGCTTGAGTAGTGGGACAGGGGTTGTAGCTTTCTTT. Encoded protein: CASSLSSGTGVVAFF.

The sample holds one count of this clone. The chain has TRBV30 and TRBJ1-1, with no clear D. Trimming stripped 5 bases from V and 4 bases from J, with 14 bases between. The CDR3 length is 13 residues. CDR1 and CDR2 from the germline V gene are GTSNPN and SVGIG (reference sequence). This CDR3 reads CAWDYSRGTEAFF. CDR3 in DNA: TGTGCCTGGGACTACTCACGGGGCACTGAAGCTTTCTTT.